The source of this T cell receptor beta chain is a study of vaccination and CD4 T cells after COVID-19. Study-wide background: Either the Pfizer-BioNTech BNT162b2 or Moderna mRNA-1273 vaccine was given as two doses.

Cultured CD4+ T cells had their DNA profiled by the Oncomine TCR Beta short-read assay. In TCRdb, the PCR reads were re-called with MiXCR into one record per CDR3 protein. Here the sample spans 20,000 to 25,000 distinct CDR3 sequences, 30% to 35% being singletons. This clonotype is medium-sized in the sample. The antigen is undetermined. Losses at the gene ends were 6 bases for V and 9 bases for J; bases not matched to a gene: 14. Germline V gene data show CDR1 as SGHTA and CDR2 as FQGTGA. The CDR3 is 15 amino acids. Described time point: late sampling 161 to 241 days after vaccination in a few convalescent patients. The treatment: roughly 11-day PBMC culture with coronavirus spike peptide pools or control peptides (ViraFEST assay).

This clonotype was obtained from a human donor who had recovered from COVID-19. The sample consisted of CD4+ T cells from blood, cultured in vitro, taken about 7 months after SARS-CoV-2 vaccination. V usage is TRBV7-3 and J usage is TRBJ2-5; 9 nucleotides align to TRBD2. The CDR3 sequence: CASSIGTSKGVPQYF. In nucleotides, the CDR3 is TGTGCCAGCAGTATCGGGACTAGCAAGGGAGTGCCCCAGTACTTC.